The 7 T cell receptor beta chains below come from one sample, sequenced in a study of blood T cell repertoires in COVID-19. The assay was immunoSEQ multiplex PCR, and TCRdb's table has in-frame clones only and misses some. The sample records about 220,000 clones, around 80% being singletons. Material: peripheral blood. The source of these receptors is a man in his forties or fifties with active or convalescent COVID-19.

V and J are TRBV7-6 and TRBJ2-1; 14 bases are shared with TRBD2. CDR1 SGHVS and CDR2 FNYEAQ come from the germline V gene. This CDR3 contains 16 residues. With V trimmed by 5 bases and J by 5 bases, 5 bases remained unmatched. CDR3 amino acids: CASSPGLAGGNNEQFF. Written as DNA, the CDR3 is TGTGCCAGCAGCCCCGGACTAGCGGGGGGAAACAATGAGCAGTTCTTC.

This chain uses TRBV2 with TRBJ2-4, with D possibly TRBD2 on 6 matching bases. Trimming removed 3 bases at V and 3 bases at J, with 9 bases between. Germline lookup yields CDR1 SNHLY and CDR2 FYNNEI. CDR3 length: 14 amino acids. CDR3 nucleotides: TGTGCCAGCAGTGAGATGGGGGGCAAAAACATTCAGTACTTC. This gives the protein CASSEMGGKNIQYF. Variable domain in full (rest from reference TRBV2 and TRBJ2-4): EPEVTQTPSHQVTQMGQEVILRCVPISNHLYFYWYRQILGQKVEFLVSFYNNEISEKSEIFDDQFSVERPDGSNFTLKIRSTKLEDSAMYFCASSEMGGKNIQYFGAGTRLSVL.

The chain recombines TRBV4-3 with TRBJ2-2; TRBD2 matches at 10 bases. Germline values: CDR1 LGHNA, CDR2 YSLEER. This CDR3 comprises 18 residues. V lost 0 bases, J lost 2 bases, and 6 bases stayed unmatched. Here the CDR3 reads CASSQELAGRINTGELFF. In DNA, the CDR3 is TGCGCCAGCAGCCAAGAACTAGCGGGAAGGATTAACACCGGGGAGCTGTTTTTT.

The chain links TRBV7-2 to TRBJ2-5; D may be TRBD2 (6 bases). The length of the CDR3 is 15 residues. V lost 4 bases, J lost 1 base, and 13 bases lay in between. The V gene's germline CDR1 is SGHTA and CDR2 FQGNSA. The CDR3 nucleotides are TGTGCCAGCAGCTGGTTTCCGGGACTCCAAGAGACCCAGTACTTC. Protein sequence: CASSWFPGLQETQYF.

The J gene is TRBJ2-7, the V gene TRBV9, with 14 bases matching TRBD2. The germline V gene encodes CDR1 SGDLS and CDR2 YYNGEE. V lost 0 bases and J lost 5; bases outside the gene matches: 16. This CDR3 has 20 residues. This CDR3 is CASSVASGTSGSSAYNEQYF. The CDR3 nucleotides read TGTGCCAGCAGCGTAGCCTCCGGGACTAGCGGGAGCTCGGCATATAACGAGCAGTACTTC.

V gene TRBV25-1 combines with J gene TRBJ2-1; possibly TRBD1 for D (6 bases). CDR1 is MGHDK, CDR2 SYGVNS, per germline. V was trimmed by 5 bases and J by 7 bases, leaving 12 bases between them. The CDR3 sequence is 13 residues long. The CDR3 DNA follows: TGTGCCAGCAGTTTCGGGACACTTAATGAGCAGTTCTTC. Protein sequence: CASSFGTLNEQFF.

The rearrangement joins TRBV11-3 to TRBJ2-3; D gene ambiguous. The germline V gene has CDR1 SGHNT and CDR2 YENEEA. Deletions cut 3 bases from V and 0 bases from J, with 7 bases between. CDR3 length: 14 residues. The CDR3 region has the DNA TGTGCCAGCAGCTTTGGGCAGAGCACAGATACGCAGTATTTT. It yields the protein CASSFGQSTDTQYF.